These T cell receptor beta chains were read from a single sample in a study of blood T cell repertoires in COVID-19. Profiling relied on immunoSEQ multiplex PCR, and the TCRdb table lists in-frame clones only, not all of them. The repertoire includes 40,000 to 55,000 clones, 75% to 85% of them detected once, and approximately 16% sits in the top ten. The specimen sequenced was peripheral blood. These receptors all come from a man aged 35 to 55 with acute or convalescent COVID-19. CDR3s include the opening cysteine and the closing phenylalanine or tryptophan. D genes are given only for firm matches. Rows may omit the clone size; those that give it use once, few, many or a size class.

CDR3aa,CDR3nt,d_gene,abundance,v_gene,j_gene
CASSRTLTDTQYF,TGTGCCAGCAGCCGGACTCTCACAGATACGCAGTATTTT,-,-,TRBV3-1/TRBV3-2,TRBJ2-3
CASSQGTMNTEAFF,TGTGCCAGCAGTCAGGGGACCATGAACACTGAAGCTTTCTTT,-,-,TRBV27,TRBJ1-1
CASTAGGGSYNEQFF,TGTGCCAGCACTGCCGGGGGGGGCTCCTACAATGAGCAGTTCTTC,TRBD2,-,TRBV6-5,TRBJ2-1
CASSLKTGLRIDEAFF,TGTGCCAGCAGCTTGAAAACAGGGCTTCGGATTGACGAAGCTTTCTTT,-,-,TRBV5-4,TRBJ1-1
CASSLTLAGGFGDTQYF,TGTGCCAGCAGCTTGACGCTAGCGGGGGGGTTTGGAGATACGCAGTATTTT,TRBD2,-,TRBV5-5,TRBJ2-3
CASSTPLAGGNEQFF,TGTGCCAGCAGCACTCCACTAGCGGGAGGCAATGAGCAGTTCTTC,TRBD2,-,TRBV5-4,TRBJ2-1
CASSRGTSVQETQYF,TGCGCCAGCAGCCGGGGGACTAGCGTACAAGAGACCCAGTACTTC,TRBD2,-,TRBV4-1,TRBJ2-5
CASTWTSGSNEQYF,TGCGCCAGCACGTGGACTAGCGGGAGTAACGAGCAGTACTTC,TRBD2,-,TRBV10-2,TRBJ2-7
CASSSKETQYF,TGTGCCAGCAGCTCAAAAGAGACCCAGTACTTC,-,-,TRBV3-1/TRBV3-2,TRBJ2-5
CASSEPDSYTEAFF,TGTGCCAGCAGTGAACCGGACAGTTACACTGAAGCTTTCTTT,-,few,TRBV6-1,TRBJ1-1
CASSVTGGLGDTQYF,TGTGCCAGCAGCGTCACAGGGGGCCTCGGGGATACGCAGTATTTT,TRBD1,-,TRBV7-8,TRBJ2-3
CASSQLGGAAGQYF,TGTGCCAGCAGCCAACTAGGGGGAGCCGCTGGCCAGTATTTT,-,-,TRBV3-1/TRBV3-2,TRBJ2-3
CASTTGGGGANTGELFF,TGTGCCAGCACGACCGGCGGGGGCGGCGCGAACACCGGGGAGCTGTTTTTT,-,-,TRBV18,TRBJ2-2
CASSETQGPIEKLFF,TGTGCCAGCAGTGAAACACAGGGACCGATTGAAAAACTGTTTTTT,-,-,TRBV2,TRBJ1-4
CASSSTGTADTQYF,TGTGCCAGCAGTTCGACCGGGACAGCAGATACGCAGTATTTT,TRBD1,once,TRBV6-5,TRBJ2-3
CASSQDSLAGYEQYF,TGTGCCAGCAGCCAAGATTCACTAGCGGGGTACGAGCAGTACTTC,TRBD2,few,TRBV3-1/TRBV3-2,TRBJ2-7
CASSKDERGGAKNIQYF,TGTGCCAGCAGCAAAGACGAGCGGGGGGGTGCCAAAAACATTCAGTACTTC,-,once,TRBV21-1,TRBJ2-4
CATSGIQKLATNEKLFF,TGTGCCACCAGCGGCATACAGAAACTAGCAACTAATGAAAAACTGTTTTTT,-,-,TRBV15,TRBJ1-4
CASSESGAGGIGEKLFF,TGTGCCAGCAGCGAAAGCGGAGCAGGGGGTATAGGTGAAAAACTGTTTTTT,TRBD1,-,TRBV7-8,TRBJ1-4
CASSLGASYEQYF,TGTGCCAGCAGCTTGGGCGCGAGCTACGAGCAGTACTTC,-,-,TRBV5-6,TRBJ2-7
CASGSGLAGVETQYF,TGTGCTAGTGGTTCGGGACTAGCGGGGGTGGAGACCCAGTACTTC,TRBD2,-,TRBV12-5,TRBJ2-5
CASSLEGISGNTIYF,TGCGCCAGCAGCTTGGAGGGGATCTCTGGAAACACCATATATTTT,-,-,TRBV5-1,TRBJ1-3
CASSLETGQGNWGYTF,TGCGCCAGCAGCTTGGAAACGGGACAGGGGAATTGGGGCTACACCTTC,TRBD1,-,TRBV5-1,TRBJ1-2
CASSPGQGVDEQYF,TGCGCCAGCAGCCCCGGACAGGGGGTTGACGAGCAGTACTTC,TRBD1,-,TRBV4-1,TRBJ2-7
CASKTGVNTEAFF,TGCGCCAGCAAGACAGGGGTGAACACTGAAGCTTTCTTT,TRBD1,-,TRBV5-1,TRBJ1-1
CASSPGDKETQYF,TGTGCCAGCAGCCCGGGAGACAAAGAGACCCAGTACTTC,-,-,TRBV5-4,TRBJ2-5
CASSSEGTEGYGYTF,TGCGCCAGCAGCTCGGAGGGCACCGAGGGTTATGGCTACACCTTC,-,-,TRBV5-1,TRBJ1-2
CASSYGGLEQYF,TGTGCCAGCAGTTACGGTGGCCTCGAGCAGTACTTC,-,-,TRBV6-2/TRBV6-3,TRBJ2-7
CASGLDRGANTGELFF,TGTGCTAGTGGCCTGGACAGGGGGGCGAACACCGGGGAGCTGTTTTTT,TRBD1,few,TRBV12-5,TRBJ2-2
CASSGTGFEKARTDTQYF,TGTGCCAGCAGTGGGACAGGGTTCGAGAAAGCGAGAACAGATACGCAGTATTTT,TRBD1,-,TRBV6-1,TRBJ2-3
CATSDLKGWPQHF,TGTGCCACCAGTGATTTGAAGGGGTGGCCCCAGCATTTT,-,-,TRBV24-1,TRBJ1-5
CASSPAEGLYNQPQHF,TGTGCCAGCAGCCCAGCGGAGGGGCTTTATAATCAGCCCCAGCATTTT,-,-,TRBV7-9,TRBJ1-5